One TCR beta chain is described in this entry. The source of the sample is a study of PD-1 blockade in classical Hodgkin lymphoma. Documented time point: cycle 4 day 1 (C4D1), after five to seven weeks of nivolumab. Each patient relapsed following autologous stem cell transplantation, and prior brentuximab vedotin exposure differed. Some clones are missing from TCRdb's copy, which holds only in-frame ones; the method was immunoSEQ multiplex PCR. The table lists approximately 29,000 clones, 80% of them singletons, with around 15% in the top ten. This TCR was sampled from a human donor with classical Hodgkin lymphoma. The material sequenced was peripheral blood mononuclear cells (PBMCs), taken before the fourth cycle of nivolumab.

CDR3 nucleotides: TGCGCCAGCAGTCAATTCGAGTTAAGACATCTCACTGAAGCTTTCTTT. Its translation is CASSQFELRHLTEAFF. This chain links TRBV23-1 with TRBJ1-1; the D is unclear. TRBV23-1 is an ORF for which the function is uncertain. The CDR3 is 16 amino acids. V lost 1 base and J lost 4, with 16 bases in between.